This T cell receptor (beta chain) was recorded in a study of blood T cell repertoires in COVID-19. Trimming took 4 bases from V and 0 from J, leaving 13 bases between them. CDR1 SGHNT and CDR2 YYREEE come from the germline V gene (reference sequence). The CDR3 contains 15 residues. Assay used: immunoSEQ multiplex PCR; TCRdb lists only in-frame clones, some missing. The top ten hold about 5.5% of the sample, which has roughly 220,000 clones, around 80% seen once. The sequenced sample consisted of peripheral blood. The clonotype was recovered from a woman in her 70s with acute or convalescent COVID-19. The rearrangement links TRBV5-4 to TRBJ1-1, with a possible D match to TRBD1 (5 bases). The CDR3 sequence is CASSPPGTMNTEAFF. CDR3 coding DNA: TGTGCCAGCAGCCCACCCGGGACTATGAACACTGAAGCTTTCTTT.